The 32 T cell receptor beta chains below all came from one sample that was sequenced in a study of T cells in Graves' hyperthyroidism and ophthalmopathy. RNA transcripts were the template for amplifying TCR beta CDR3 regions. HTBI primers were the set used in a first-round RT-PCR of the TCR CDR3. TCRdb analysed the multiplex PCR reads with MiXCR anew, one entry per CDR3 protein. The sample lists fewer than 550,000 distinct CDR3 sequences, roughly 14% occurring once. Sequences were obtained from blood. Receptor source: a woman aged 18 to 35 with Graves' hyperthyroidism.

The V gene is TRBV19, the J gene TRBJ2-6, with a weak D call TRBD1 (6 bases). Trimming cost V 5 bases and J 0 bases, with 14 bases left between them. Germline values: CDR1 LNHDA, CDR2 SQIVND (reference sequence). This CDR3 contains 17 residues. CDR3 protein: CASSPGTGTSGANVLTF. CDR3 DNA: TGTGCCAGTAGTCCAGGAACAGGGACCTCTGGGGCCAACGTCCTGACTTTC.

The chain is built from TRBV10-3 and TRBJ2-3; D is ambiguous. V was cut by 7 bases and J by 5 bases, with 16 bases left in between. CDR1 and CDR2 from the germline V gene are ENHRY and SYGVKD. This CDR3 region has 14 residues. The CDR3 protein is CAINPGTSGDTQYF. CDR3 in DNA: TGTGCCATCAATCCAGGAACTTCGGGAGATACGCAGTATTTT.

The rearrangement joins TRBV5-1 to TRBJ1-2, with 7 nucleotides matching TRBD1. Germline CDR1 is SGHRS and CDR2 is YFSETQ. V trimming: 4 bases; J trimming: 4 bases; junction bases outside the gene matches: 16. The CDR3 has 17 residues. The CDR3 loop is CASSPRDSGPLFYGYTF. DNA for the CDR3: TGCGCCAGCAGCCCCCGGGACAGTGGACCACTCTTCTATGGCTACACCTTC.

This clonotype was picked up a small number of times. The chain employs TRBV11-1 and TRBJ2-1; D ambiguous. The CDR3 runs to 18 residues. V dropped 1 base and J dropped 11 bases, with 27 bases sitting between them. Germline assignment: CDR1 SGHAT and CDR2 FQDESV (reference sequence). CDR3 nucleotides: TGTGCCAGCAGCTTAGTTTGGCCCAGAAGATTACCTTGGGGTAAGCAGTTCTTC. Translating gives CASSLVWPRRLPWGKQFF.

The sample holds many counts of this clonotype. The J gene is TRBJ2-7, the V gene TRBV28, with D tentatively TRBD1 (6 bases). The germline V gene encodes CDR1 MDHEN and CDR2 SYDVKM. CDR3 length: 14 residues. Trimming took off 5 bases at V and 2 bases at J, with 13 bases between the two ends. The CDR3, as DNA: TGTGCCAGCAGTCAACCGGACAGCGCCTACGAGCAGTACTTC. It codes for CASSQPDSAYEQYF.

In DNA form, the CDR3 reads TGTGCCAGCAGCTTTGGTTTGGAGGGGATGGTGTATGGCTACACCTTC. It codes for CASSFGLEGMVYGYTF. The V and J genes are TRBV5-6 and TRBJ1-2; possibly TRBD1 for D (5 bases). CDR3 size: 16 residues. V was clipped by 2 bases and J by 5 bases, with 19 bases between them. Germline-derived CDR1 and CDR2 are SGHDT and YYEEEE.

V gene TRBV5-1 combines with J gene TRBJ2-1; the match to TRBD2 covers 10 bases. The CDR3 length is 16 residues. CDR1 is SGHRS, CDR2 YFSETQ, per germline. The V gene end was trimmed by 3 bases and the J gene end by 2 bases; junction bases not matched to a gene: 5. The CDR3 DNA follows: TGCGCCAGCAGCTCTCTAGCGGGAGAAGCCTACAATGAGCAGTTCTTC. This gives the protein CASSSLAGEAYNEQFF.

There are many counts of this clonotype. The chain has TRBV2 and TRBJ2-7, with D possibly matching TRBD1 (6 bases). Trimming pared 5 bases from V and 3 bases from J, leaving 11 bases between. Germline CDR1 and CDR2: SNHLY and FYNNEI. There are 13 residues in the CDR3. The CDR3 loop is CASSPDRFYEQYF. The CDR3 DNA follows: TGTGCCAGCAGTCCGGACAGATTCTACGAGCAGTACTTC.

The V gene is TRBV27, the J gene TRBJ2-1; perhaps TRBD2 as D (5 bases). CDR1 is MNHEY, CDR2 SMNVEV, per germline (reference sequence). The CDR3 has 12 amino acids. Trimming pared 3 bases from V and 8 bases from J, leaving 8 bases between. CDR3 in DNA: TGTGCCAGCAGTTTTGGCGGGTATGAGCAGTTCTTC. This gives the protein CASSFGGYEQFF.

This clonotype was observed at least ten times. J is TRBJ2-7 and V is TRBV12-3 or TRBV12-4; no clear D gene. V shed 6 bases and J shed 5 bases, with 8 bases lying between them. The CDR3 length is 11 residues. The CDR3: CASSPSHEQYF. The CDR3 DNA sequence: TGTGCCAGCAGCCCCAGCCACGAGCAGTACTTC.

The rearrangement uses TRBV11-2 and TRBJ1-1; possible D gene TRBD1, 6 bases. In germline, CDR1 is SGHAT, CDR2 FQNNGV. The CDR3 loop spans 13 amino acids. V was shortened by 6 bases and J by 4 bases, with 12 bases between the two germline ends. CDR3 sequence (DNA): TGTGCCAGCAGTGCGGGAGGGGGCACTGAAGCTTTCTTT. Amino acids: CASSAGGGTEAFF.

This clonotype was detected many times. The chain uses TRBV6-5 and TRBJ1-2, with D perhaps TRBD1 (6 bases). The CDR3 is made up of 13 amino acids. Germline V gene lookup returns CDR1 MNHEY and CDR2 SVGAGI. V was clipped by 2 bases and J by 8 bases, with 12 bases between them. CDR3 sequence: CASSYLGARGYTF. CDR3 DNA: TGTGCCAGCAGTTACCTGGGGGCGAGGGGCTACACCTTC.

In its sample, this clonotype was seen many times. This chain uses TRBV6-1 with TRBJ2-6; D unresolved. From germline, CDR1 is MNHNS and CDR2 SASEGT. This CDR3 spans 14 amino acids. V lost 1 base and J 3 bases, leaving 4 bases between the germline ends. The CDR3 DNA reads as TGTGCCAGCAGTGAAGGAGGTGGGGCCAACGTCCTGACTTTC. It translates to CASSEGGGANVLTF.

At least ten counts were recorded for this clonotype. The chain couples TRBV19 to TRBJ1-5, with a tentative D call TRBD1 (5 bases). The CDR3 is 13 amino acids. Trimming took off 3 bases at V and 4 bases at J, with 7 bases between the two ends. The germline V gene encodes CDR1 LNHDA and CDR2 SQIVND (reference sequence). The CDR3 loop reads CASSIEGNQPQHF. CDR3 nucleotide sequence: TGTGCCAGTAGTATCGAGGGGAATCAGCCCCAGCATTTT. The full variable domain, with the rest looked up from reference TRBV19 and TRBJ1-5, is DGGITQSPKYLFRKEGQNVTLSCEQNLNHDAMYWYRQDPGQGLRLIYYSQIVNDFQKGDIAEGYSVSREKKESFPLTVTSAQKNPTAFYLCASSIEGNQPQHFGDGTRLSIL.

There are many counts of this clonotype. This chain uses TRBV10-3 with TRBJ2-7; D gene uncertain. Between the trimmed V and J ends, which lost 2 bases and 0 bases, there was a span of 5 bases. The CDR3 is made up of 13 amino acids. CDR1 and CDR2 from the germline V gene are ENHRY and SYGVKD. This chain's CDR3 is CAISEGGSYEQYF. The CDR3 DNA follows: TGTGCCATCAGTGAGGGCGGCTCCTACGAGCAGTACTTC.

The sample holds many counts of this clonotype. The V gene is TRBV20-1, the J gene TRBJ1-5; D not certain. Germline CDR1 DFQATT, CDR2 SNEGSKA (reference sequence). Trimming pared 0 bases from V and 2 bases from J, leaving 14 bases between. This CDR3 is built from 16 residues. Written as DNA, the CDR3 is TGCAGTGCTAGAGATCGGGTGTCGCAGGGCAATCAGCCCCAGCATTTT. Amino acid sequence: CSARDRVSQGNQPQHF.

The sample holds one count of this clonotype. The rearrangement uses TRBV6-5 and TRBJ2-1; the match to TRBD1 covers 9 bases. V trimming: 4 bases; J trimming: 3 bases; junction bases outside the gene matches: 7. Germline V lookup: CDR1 MNHEY, CDR2 SVGAGI. The CDR3 is 16 residues long. The CDR3 nucleotides are TGTGCCAGCAGTTTCTTACAGGGGGCATACTACAATGAGCAGTTCTTC. Protein: CASSFLQGAYYNEQFF.

In this sample, this clonotype turned up many times. The CDR3 here is CAWSPPPGLVDEQFF. The CDR3 DNA reads TGTGCCTGGTCCCCCCCACCGGGACTAGTCGATGAGCAGTTCTTC. The chain uses TRBV30 and TRBJ2-1; 8 bases fit TRBD2. V lost 5 bases to trimming and J lost 8 bases; unmatched junction nucleotides: 14. The CDR3 runs to 15 residues. Germline CDR1 and CDR2: GTSNPN and SVGIG (reference sequence).

This clonotype was counted at least ten times. The chain couples TRBV15 to TRBJ2-3, with TRBD2 matching over 11 bases. Germline-derived CDR1 and CDR2 are LNHNV and YYDKDF (reference sequence). This CDR3 contains 17 residues. V lost 5 bases, J lost 5 bases, and 12 bases stayed unmatched. The CDR3 here is CATSAHVLAGGGDTQYF. The CDR3 DNA follows: TGTGCCACCAGCGCGCATGTCCTAGCGGGAGGAGGAGATACGCAGTATTTT. Looking up the rest from reference TRBV15 and TRBJ2-3 gives the full variable domain: DAMVIQNPRYQVTQFGKPVTLSCSQTLNHNVMYWYQQKSSQAPKLLFHYYDKDFNNEADTPDNFQSRRPNTSFCFLDIRSPGLGDTAMYLCATSAHVLAGGGDTQYFGPGTRLTVL.

CDR3 sequence (DNA): TGTGCCAGCAGTGAGATGGGGGAACCAACTAATGAAAAACTGTTTTTT. Translating it yields CASSEMGEPTNEKLFF. The J gene is TRBJ1-4, the V gene TRBV28; the D gene is possibly TRBD1 (5 bases). The CDR3 covers 16 residues. The V gene lost 5 bases and the J gene lost 0 bases, with 13 bases spanning the gap. From germline, CDR1 is MDHEN and CDR2 SYDVKM.

This clonotype was counted only a few times. The chain employs TRBV7-9 and TRBJ2-3, with D maybe TRBD2 (5 bases). Germline CDR1 and CDR2: SEHNR and FQNEAQ (reference sequence). This CDR3 comprises 11 residues. The V end lost 4 bases, the J end lost 11 bases, and 10 bases lay between the germline ends. CDR3 bases: TGTGCCAGCAGCTCTACCGGAGGGCAGTATTTT. Translated: CASSSTGGQYF. Together with reference TRBV7-9 and TRBJ2-3, the CDR3 gives the full variable domain: DTGVSQNPRHKITKRGQNVTFRCDPISEHNRLYWYRQTLGQGPEFLTYFQNEAQLEKSRLLSDRFSAERPKGSFSTLEIQRTEQGDSAMYLCASSSTGGQYFGPGTRLTVL.

There are many counts of this clonotype. The chain carries TRBV7-9 and TRBJ2-7; D could derive from TRBD1 or TRBD2 (5 bases each). Trimming removed 1 base from V and 0 bases from J, with 13 bases in between. The V gene's germline CDR1 is SEHNR and CDR2 FQNEAQ (reference sequence). The CDR3 totals 16 residues. The CDR3 sequence: CASSLGVGAGSYEQYF. Written as DNA, the CDR3 is TGTGCCAGCAGCTTAGGGGTCGGGGCTGGCTCCTACGAGCAGTACTTC.

V gene TRBV10-1 combines with J gene TRBJ2-3; D is possibly TRBD2 (5 bases). This CDR3 contains 14 residues. Germline CDR1 WNHNN, CDR2 SYGVQD (reference sequence). V lost 6 bases and J 3 bases, leaving 13 bases between the germline ends. CDR3 protein: CASSGNLVTDTQYF. In DNA, the CDR3 is TGCGCCAGCAGCGGGAACCTGGTTACAGATACGCAGTATTTT.

The table lists this clonotype with many counts. This sequence joins TRBV19 and TRBJ1-2; D ambiguous. There are 14 residues in the CDR3. V gave up 4 bases and J gave up 4 bases, with 13 bases separating them. Germline CDR1 and CDR2: LNHDA and SQIVND (reference sequence). CDR3 coding DNA: TGTGCCAGTAGTACTCTTACACTGGCCTATGGCTACACCTTC. Protein: CASSTLTLAYGYTF.

This clonotype has ten or more counts. The V gene is TRBV7-9, the J gene TRBJ2-7; the match to TRBD1 covers 9 bases. Germline V gene data show CDR1 as SEHNR and CDR2 as FQNEAQ (reference sequence). This CDR3 spans 16 amino acids. The trim removed 5 bases at V and 4 bases at J, leaving 12 bases unmatched. The CDR3 nucleotides are TGTGCCAGCAGCCCTAGGGCCGGACAGGGGTCTTACGAGCAGTACTTC. Amino acid sequence: CASSPRAGQGSYEQYF.

This clonotype was counted many times. The rearrangement links TRBV27 to TRBJ2-7, with 8 bases aligning to TRBD2. Germline V CDR1 and CDR2: MNHEY, SMNVEV (reference sequence). V gave up 6 bases and J gave up 7 bases; unmatched junction bases: 5. The CDR3 runs 12 residues. The CDR3 here is CASSGRAGEQYF. CDR3 bases: TGTGCCAGCAGCGGGAGGGCGGGAGAGCAGTACTTC.

This clonotype was seen repeatedly, ten times or more. The chain employs TRBV6-6 and TRBJ1-2; 7 bases are shared with TRBD1. The CDR3 is 16 amino acids. CDR1 MNHNY and CDR2 SVGAGI come from the germline V gene (reference sequence). The trim removed 0 bases at V and 6 bases at J, leaving 10 bases unmatched. CDR3 loop: CASSYSTRTGANGYTF. CDR3 bases: TGTGCCAGCAGTTACTCGACCCGGACAGGTGCTAATGGCTACACCTTC.

There are many counts of this clonotype. The chain has TRBV28 and TRBJ2-7; 9 bases fit TRBD1. The CDR3 is 15 amino acids. CDR1 and CDR2 from the germline V gene are MDHEN and SYDVKM. After removal of 3 bases from V and 7 bases from J, the junction contained 10 bases not matched to a gene. The CDR3 region is CASSLSGTGTGEQYF. The CDR3 nucleotides read TGTGCCAGCAGTTTGTCCGGGACAGGGACGGGGGAGCAGTACTTC.

This clonotype was seen just once. The V call is TRBV2, the J call TRBJ1-1; possibly TRBD1 for D (6 bases). V was pared by 6 bases and J by 8 bases, with 16 bases between. Germline CDR1 and CDR2: SNHLY and FYNNEI. This CDR3 region has 13 residues. The CDR3 DNA sequence: TGTGCCAGCAGAGGGACACAGAACATGGAAGCTTTCTTT. Its protein is CASRGTQNMEAFF.

This clonotype was counted many times. The chain uses TRBV7-3 and TRBJ2-3, with D hard to call. The germline CDR1 and CDR2 sequences are SGHTA and FQGTGA. The CDR3 has 14 residues. The V end lost 4 bases, the J end lost 0 bases, and 8 bases lay between the germline ends. The CDR3 DNA is TGTGCCAGCAGCTCCCGGCTGAGCACAGATACGCAGTATTTT. Its protein product is CASSSRLSTDTQYF.

This clonotype was recorded only once. The gene calls are TRBV3-1 and TRBJ2-5; the D is unclear. V shed 3 bases and J shed 1 base, with 3 bases lying between them. Per the germline V gene, CDR1 is LGHDT and CDR2 is YNNKEL (reference sequence). The CDR3 has 12 residues. The CDR3 protein is CASSQAQETQYF. CDR3 DNA sequence: TGTGCCAGCAGCCAGGCCCAAGAGACCCAGTACTTC.

This clonotype came up many times. The rearrangement links TRBV7-9 to TRBJ2-1, with TRBD2 identical over 8 bases. Germline assignment: CDR1 SEHNR and CDR2 FQNEAQ (reference sequence). After removal of 4 bases from V and 7 bases from J, the junction contained 12 bases not matched to a gene. CDR3 length: 16 residues. The CDR3 loop is CASSSHLLAGRNEQFF. The CDR3 DNA sequence: TGTGCCAGCAGCTCCCATCTCCTAGCGGGCAGGAATGAGCAGTTCTTC.